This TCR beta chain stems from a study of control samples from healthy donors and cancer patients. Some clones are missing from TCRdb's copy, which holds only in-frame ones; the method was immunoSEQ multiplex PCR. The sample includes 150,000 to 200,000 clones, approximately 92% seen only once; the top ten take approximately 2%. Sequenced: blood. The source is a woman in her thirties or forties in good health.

Written as DNA, the CDR3 is TGCAGCGGGATCGTTCCGGGACAGGGCGGTGAAAAACTGTTTTTT. This encodes CSGIVPGQGGEKLFF. V gene TRBV29-1 combines with J gene TRBJ1-4, with TRBD1 identical over 9 bases. This CDR3 has 15 residues. V was clipped by 7 bases and J by 7 bases; unmatched bases: 13. Germline CDR1 is SQVTM and CDR2 is ANQGSEA.